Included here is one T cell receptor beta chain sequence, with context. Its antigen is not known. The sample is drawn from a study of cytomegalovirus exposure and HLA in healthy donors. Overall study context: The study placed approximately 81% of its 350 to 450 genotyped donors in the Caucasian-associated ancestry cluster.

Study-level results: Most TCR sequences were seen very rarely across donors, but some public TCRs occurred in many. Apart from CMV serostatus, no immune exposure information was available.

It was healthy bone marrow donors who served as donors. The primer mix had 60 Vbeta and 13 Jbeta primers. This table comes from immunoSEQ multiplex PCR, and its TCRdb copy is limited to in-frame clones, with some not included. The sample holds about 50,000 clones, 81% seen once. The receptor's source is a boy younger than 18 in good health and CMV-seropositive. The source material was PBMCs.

The CDR3 region has the DNA TGCGCCAGCAGCAGGGGACAGAGAGCGATGAACACTGAAGCTTTCTTT. Its translation: CASSRGQRAMNTEAFF. The chain recombines TRBV5-1 with TRBJ1-1, with 7 positions matching TRBD1. With 4 bases clipped from V and 0 bases from J, the junction kept 9 bases outside the gene matches. The CDR3 length is 16 residues. Germline assignment: CDR1 SGHRS and CDR2 YFSETQ.